Listed below are T cell receptor beta chains from one sample, sequenced in a study of T-cell reconstitution after alpha-beta-depleted transplantation in children. Using its own MiXCR run on the PCR reads, TCRdb lists one record per CDR3 protein. The sample holds some 310,000 distinct CDR3 sequences, roughly 21% seen once. The sample was PBMCs, mostly from graft donor cells, taken 180 days after TCRalphabeta/CD19-depleted stem cell transplant. Receptors were obtained from a male patient between 5 and 17 years old who had a stem cell transplant for acute lymphoblastic leukemia, so the T cells may come from the graft donor. CDR3s include the opening cysteine and the closing phenylalanine or tryptophan. Each record gives: CDR3 protein, CDR3 DNA, V gene, J gene, CDR3 length, D gene, clone size. The D gene is left open where the match is weak. Where a row states a size, it is once, few, many or the class of an expanded clone; other rows omit it.

CASSLASGRASYNEQFF	TGTGCCAGCAGCTTGGCTAGCGGGAGGGCCTCCTACAATGAGCAGTTCTTC	TRBV5-6	TRBJ2-1	17	TRBD2	few
CASRSRGVTLYDTEAFF	TGTGCCAGCAGATCCAGGGGGGTGACTTTATATGACACTGAAGCTTTCTTT	TRBV5-5	TRBJ1-1	17	TRBD1	.
CASSWGTDDRVNEQFF	TGCGCCAGCAGCTGGGGGACGGATGACAGGGTGAATGAGCAGTTCTTC	TRBV5-1	TRBJ2-1	16	TRBD1	.
CASSSLGDRRSYEQYF	TGTGCCAGCAGCTCCTTAGGGGACAGGCGATCCTACGAGCAGTACTTC	TRBV5-6	TRBJ2-7	16	TRBD1	.
CASSPGSGSRGGGETQYF	TGTGCCAGCAGCCCCGGATCGGGGTCGCGGGGAGGGGGAGAGACCCAGTACTTC	TRBV11-2	TRBJ2-5	18	.	.
CASSSNAGAFF	TGTGCCAGCAGTAGTAACGCGGGAGCTTTCTTT	TRBV27	TRBJ1-1	11	.	.
CASSQDWIEGDEKLFF	TGCGCCAGCAGCCAAGATTGGATAGAGGGGGATGAAAAACTGTTTTTT	TRBV4-1	TRBJ1-4	16	.	.
CSAHPGTGYYEQYF	TGCAGTGCTCACCCCGGGACAGGGTACTACGAGCAGTACTTC	TRBV20-1	TRBJ2-7	14	TRBD1	few
CSARARTLIYEQYF	TGCAGTGCTAGAGCCCGGACGTTGATCTACGAGCAGTACTTC	TRBV20-1	TRBJ2-7	14	.	.
CASSQVVRVHGPNQPQHF	TGCGCCAGCAGCCAAGTGGTCCGGGTGCACGGCCCGAATCAGCCCCAGCATTTT	TRBV4-1	TRBJ1-5	18	.	few
CASSRNSAGELFF	TGTGCCAGCAGCCGGAATTCGGCCGGGGAGCTGTTTTTT	TRBV6-1	TRBJ2-2	13	.	few
CASSPRGSGIKNIQYF	TGTGCCAGCAGCCCCCGGGGGAGTGGAATAAAAAACATTCAGTACTTC	TRBV27	TRBJ2-4	16	.	.
CASSSRDRGGREAFF	TGTGCCAGCAGCTCGCGGGACAGGGGGGGCCGTGAGGCTTTCTTT	TRBV13	TRBJ1-1	15	TRBD1	few
CAISETQGAQAEAFF	TGTGCCATCAGTGAGACGCAGGGGGCCCAAGCTGAAGCTTTCTTT	TRBV10-3	TRBJ1-1	15	TRBD1	.
CSARAGRGIYRNQPQHF	TGCAGTGCTAGGGCCGGGAGGGGGATATATCGCAATCAGCCCCAGCATTTT	TRBV20-1	TRBJ1-5	17	.	few
CAIFRDRGSGASYEQYF	TGCGCCATTTTCCGGGACAGGGGGTCCGGAGCCTCCTACGAGCAGTACTTC	TRBV5-1	TRBJ2-7	17	TRBD1	.
CSARRDPQETQYF	TGCAGTGCTAGGAGGGACCCTCAAGAGACCCAGTACTTC	TRBV20-1	TRBJ2-5	13	.	.